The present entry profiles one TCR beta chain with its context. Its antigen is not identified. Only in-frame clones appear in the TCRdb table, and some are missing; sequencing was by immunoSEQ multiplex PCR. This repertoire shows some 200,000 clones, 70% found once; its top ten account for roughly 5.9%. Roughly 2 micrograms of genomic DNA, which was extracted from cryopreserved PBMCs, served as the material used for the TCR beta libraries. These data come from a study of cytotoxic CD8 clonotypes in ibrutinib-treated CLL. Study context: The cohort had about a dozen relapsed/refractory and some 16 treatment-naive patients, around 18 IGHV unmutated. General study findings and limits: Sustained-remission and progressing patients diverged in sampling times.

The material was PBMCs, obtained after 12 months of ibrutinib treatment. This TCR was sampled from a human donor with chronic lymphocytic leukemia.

The CDR3, as DNA: TGTGCCAGCAGCTTTACGACAGGTTCGTACGAGCAGTACTTC. Its protein is CASSFTTGSYEQYF. V and J are TRBV11-2 and TRBJ2-7, with TRBD1 as a possible D gene (6 bases). V was cut by 3 bases and J by 4 bases, with 13 bases left in between. From germline, CDR1 is SGHAT and CDR2 FQNNGV. The CDR3 runs 14 residues.